What follows are 24 T cell receptor beta chains derived from one specimen sequenced in a study of T-cell memory formation after mild COVID-19. MiXCR, run by TCRdb on the 5' RACE reads, gives a single entry per CDR3 protein. The sample carries about 350,000 distinct CDR3 sequences, 20% to 25% recorded once. Sequencing used PBMCs or a T cell subset sorted from them (not recorded which). The receptors derive from a man between 18 and 35 years old who had mild COVID-19 (a few samples of this study predate the infection). Cell type and time point are not known.

This clonotype appeared a few times. The chain recombines TRBV10-3 with TRBJ2-5; no reliable D call. This CDR3 spans 13 amino acids. From germline, CDR1 is ENHRY and CDR2 SYGVKD. Trimming removed 0 bases at V and 6 bases at J, with 8 bases between. CDR3 protein: CAISESVAKTQYF. The DNA for the CDR3 is TGTGCCATCAGTGAGTCGGTGGCTAAGACCCAGTACTTC.

The chain is built from TRBV19 and TRBJ2-2; no firm D call. The CDR3 has 14 residues. Germline values: CDR1 LNHDA, CDR2 SQIVND (reference sequence). V lost 6 bases and J 6 bases, leaving 14 bases between the germline ends. This CDR3 is CASSLVGYAGELFF. As DNA, the CDR3 is TGTGCCAGTAGCCTTGTGGGGTACGCCGGGGAGCTGTTTTTT. The whole variable domain, remainder taken from reference TRBV19 and TRBJ2-2, is DGGITQSPKYLFRKEGQNVTLSCEQNLNHDAMYWYRQDPGQGLRLIYYSQIVNDFQKGDIAEGYSVSREKKESFPLTVTSAQKNPTAFYLCASSLVGYAGELFFGEGSRLTVL.

The V call is TRBV23-1, the J call TRBJ2-7; no firm D call. TRBV23-1 is marked as an open reading frame, function uncertain. This CDR3 has 11 residues. V was cut by 8 bases and J by 6 bases, with 11 bases left in between. The CDR3, as DNA: TGCGCCAGCGAGTACTGGGGCGAGCAGTACGTC. Protein: CASEYWGEQYV.

This clonotype was detected only a few times. The genes are TRBV30 and TRBJ2-7, with D possibly TRBD2 on 5 matching bases. This CDR3 comprises 14 residues. V gave up 5 bases and J gave up 0 bases, with 14 bases separating them. Looked up from germline, CDR1 is GTSNPN and CDR2 is SVGIG (reference sequence). The CDR3 region is CAWSKPGSSYEQYF. DNA of the CDR3: TGTGCCTGGTCCAAACCGGGAAGCTCCTACGAGCAGTACTTC.

The chain couples TRBV7-9 to TRBJ1-2; D is unresolved. Germline CDR1 is SEHNR and CDR2 is FQNEAQ (reference sequence). Deletions cut 2 bases from V and 6 bases from J, with 7 bases between. The CDR3 extends over 12 amino acids. The CDR3 loop reads CASSLKGHGYTF. CDR3 nucleotides: TGTGCCAGCAGCTTAAAAGGGCATGGCTACACCTTC. The full variable domain, rest sourced from reference TRBV7-9 and TRBJ1-2, is DTGVSQNPRHKITKRGQNVTFRCDPISEHNRLYWYRQTLGQGPEFLTYFQNEAQLEKSRLLSDRFSAERPKGSFSTLEIQRTEQGDSAMYLCASSLKGHGYTFGSGTRLTVV.

A few counts support this clonotype. This chain uses TRBV30 with TRBJ2-5; tentatively, D is TRBD2 (6 bases). There are 13 residues in the CDR3. Germline V CDR1 and CDR2: GTSNPN, SVGIG (reference sequence). Trimming shortened V by 2 bases and J by 10 bases, and 17 bases separated the two germline ends. The CDR3 DNA is TGTGCCTGGAGTAGGGGTCCAGGAGGGGACCAGTACTTC. Translating it yields CAWSRGPGGDQYF.

This clonotype occurred many times. The chain joins TRBV7-2 to TRBJ1-2; D is perhaps TRBD1 (6 bases). Germline assignment: CDR1 SGHTA and CDR2 FQGNSA. The germline V and J ends were trimmed by 2 bases and 4 bases, with 11 bases remaining between them. The CDR3 is made up of 14 amino acids. The CDR3 nucleotides read TGTGCCAGCAGCTTACGGGGGGCTGGCTATGGCTACACCTTC. Protein product: CASSLRGAGYGYTF.

This chain connects TRBV28 to TRBJ2-7, with TRBD1 as a possible D gene (5 bases). The CDR3 length is 13 residues. V shed 1 base and J shed 3 bases, with 7 bases lying between them. Germline V lookup: CDR1 MDHEN, CDR2 SYDVKM. The CDR3 nucleotides are TGTGCCAGCAGTTTATCGCAGGGCTACGAGCAGTACGTC. Its protein is CASSLSQGYEQYV.

The chain couples TRBV11-2 to TRBJ2-5; D gene ambiguous. Trimming removed 5 bases at V and 5 bases at J, with 15 bases between. In germline, CDR1 is SGHAT, CDR2 FQNNGV. The CDR3 covers 14 residues. The DNA for the CDR3 is TGTGCCAGCAGCCCAACAAGGGTCGGGGAGACCCAGTACTTC. Its protein is CASSPTRVGETQYF.

A few counts support this clonotype. The genes are TRBV5-5 and TRBJ1-1; D may be TRBD1 (5 bases). V was shortened by 6 bases and J by 7 bases, with 22 bases between the two germline ends. The CDR3 has 15 residues. The germline CDR1 and CDR2 sequences are SGHKS and YYEKEE (reference sequence). The CDR3 sequence is CASIERTEGYHEAFF. The DNA of the CDR3 is TGTGCCAGCATTGAGAGGACGGAGGGGTATCATGAAGCTTTCTTT.

The V call is TRBV12-3 or TRBV12-4, the J call TRBJ1-5, with D uncertain. There are 14 residues in the CDR3. V gave up 3 bases and J gave up 7 bases, with 13 bases separating them. The CDR3: CASSLIPGSQPQHF. CDR3 bases: TGTGCCAGCAGTTTGATCCCCGGGAGCCAGCCCCAGCATTTT.

This clonotype has just a few counts. This chain joins TRBV6-6 and TRBJ2-7, with a weak D call TRBD2 (6 bases). Trimming took 5 bases from V and 4 from J, leaving 15 bases between them. CDR3 length equals 14 residues. Germline lookup yields CDR1 MNHNY and CDR2 SVGAGI (reference sequence). The CDR3 nucleotides read TGTGCCAGCAGTACAAACGCGGGGATTTACGAGCAGTACGTC. This encodes CASSTNAGIYEQYV.

The chain has TRBV28 and TRBJ1-3; D gene uncertain. The CDR3 spans 13 residues. The V gene's germline CDR1 is MDHEN and CDR2 SYDVKM. The germline V and J ends were trimmed by 4 bases and 7 bases, with 11 bases remaining between them. CDR3 region: CASSSLQRNTIYF. The DNA of the CDR3 is TGTGCCAGCAGTTCCCTACAGCGGAACACCATATATTTT.

This clonotype has more than one count but fewer than ten. The V call is TRBV11-2, the J call TRBJ2-5; D possibly uses TRBD1 or TRBD2 (5 bases each). CDR1 SGHAT and CDR2 FQNNGV come from the germline V gene. The CDR3 covers 14 residues. Trimming took 5 bases from V and 4 from J, leaving 14 bases between them. As DNA, the CDR3 is TGTGCCAGCAGCCAGGGCCATGGGGGAGAGACCCAGTACTTC. Its translation is CASSQGHGGETQYF.

In DNA, the CDR3 is TGTGCCAGCAGCCTGTTGGGGGGGTGGGACAAAAACATTCAGTACTTC. Its translation is CASSLLGGWDKNIQYF. The chain links TRBV5-6 to TRBJ2-4; 7 nucleotides match TRBD2. The ends lost 4 bases at V and 3 bases at J; junction bases unmatched: 10. The CDR3 length is 16 residues. Per germline, CDR1 SGHDT and CDR2 YYEEEE.

The chain joins TRBV6-5 to TRBJ1-1; D is undetermined. Germline CDR1 and CDR2: MNHEY and SVGAGI. This CDR3 has 14 amino acids. V shed 2 bases and J shed 4 bases, with 11 bases lying between them. The CDR3 nucleotides are TGTGCCAGCAGTTACGGTCCCTTCCGCACTGAAGCTTTCTTT. Translation gives CASSYGPFRTEAFF.

The gene calls are TRBV6-5 and TRBJ1-2, with D perhaps matching TRBD1 (5 bases). This CDR3 spans 14 amino acids. Trimming stripped 2 bases from V and 1 base from J, with 8 bases between. Germline V CDR1 and CDR2: MNHEY, SVGAGI. The CDR3 nucleotides read TGTGCCAGCAGTTACACCAGGGTTAACTATGGCTACACCTTC. Translating it yields CASSYTRVNYGYTF.

The chain links TRBV20-1 to TRBJ1-6; D gene ambiguous. The germline gives CDR1 DFQATT, CDR2 SNEGSKA (reference sequence). The CDR3 is 14 amino acids. V lost 6 bases and J 10 bases, leaving 19 bases between the germline ends. The CDR3 is CSAPRSGSVSPLHF. CDR3 DNA: TGCAGTGCACCCCGATCGGGGAGTGTATCACCCCTCCACTTT.

This clonotype was found a few times. The V and J genes are TRBV29-1 and TRBJ1-1; no definite D call. The CDR3 consists of 11 residues. In germline, CDR1 is SQVTM, CDR2 ANQGSEA. Trimming pared 8 bases from V and 4 bases from J, leaving 11 bases between. The CDR3 DNA is TGCAGCCCAGTAGGCCTCACTGAAGCTTTCTTT. Translation: CSPVGLTEAFF. Filled out from reference TRBV29-1 and TRBJ1-1, the complete variable domain reads SAVISQKPSRDICQRGTSLTIQCQVDSQVTMMFWYRQQPGQSLTLIATANQGSEATYESGFVIDKFPISRPNLTFSTLTVSNMSPEDSSIYLCSPVGLTEAFFGQGTRLTVV.

This clonotype was counted a few times. V usage is TRBV4-1 and J usage is TRBJ1-2; a weak D match, TRBD1 (6 bases). V lost 3 bases to trimming and J lost 6 bases, with 17 bases between them. This CDR3 has 15 amino acids. Germline V gives CDR1 MGHRA, CDR2 YSYEKL. The CDR3 protein is CASSHPTGKVDGYTF. The CDR3 region has the DNA TGCGCCAGCAGCCACCCTACAGGGAAGGTCGATGGCTACACCTTC.

This clonotype has ten or more counts. This chain connects TRBV12-3 or TRBV12-4 to TRBJ1-1, with D perhaps matching TRBD1 (6 bases). The CDR3 is 12 residues long. V shed 2 bases and J shed 8 bases, with 9 bases lying between them. The CDR3 nucleotides are TGTGCCAGCAGTTTACCGGGACAAGAAGCTTTCTTT. Its protein is CASSLPGQEAFF.

This clonotype was counted only a few times. The chain recombines TRBV5-1 with TRBJ2-5; TRBD1 matches 7 bases. This CDR3 spans 14 amino acids. CDR1 is SGHRS and CDR2 is YFSETQ in the germline V gene. The V and J ends lost 4 bases and 5 bases, in that order; junction bases with no gene match: 8. CDR3 residues: CASSPGQLLETQYF. Written as DNA, the CDR3 is TGCGCCAGCAGCCCGGGACAGCTTTTGGAGACCCAGTACTTC.

Many counts were recorded for this clonotype. The chain combines TRBV6-2 or TRBV6-3 with TRBJ2-3, with TRBD2 matching over 8 bases. CDR3 length equals 16 residues. V dropped 2 bases and J dropped 2; count of bases not matched to a gene: 6. Germline CDR1 and CDR2: MNHEY and SVGEGT. The CDR3, as DNA: TGTGCCAGCAGTTACACTAGCGGAGAGTTCACAGATACGCAGTATTTT. Translated: CASSYTSGEFTDTQYF.

The rearrangement links TRBV5-1 to TRBJ2-2; D remains unclear. Germline-derived CDR1 and CDR2 are SGHRS and YFSETQ. The V end lost 0 bases, the J end lost 7 bases, and 10 bases lay between the germline ends. CDR3 length: 14 amino acids. The DNA for the CDR3 is TGCGCCAGCAGCTTGGAAAGGACGGGCGGGGAGCTGTTTTTT. Its protein is CASSLERTGGELFF.